The next 22 T cell receptor beta chains were all read from a single sample in a study of blood T cell repertoires in COVID-19. Assay used: immunoSEQ multiplex PCR; TCRdb lists only in-frame clones, some missing. The sample yields approximately 70,000 clones, approximately 80% seen once. The specimen was peripheral blood. The origin of the receptors is a man aged 55-75 years with COVID-19, enrolled during active disease.

This clone has just one count. The V and J genes are TRBV28 and TRBJ2-3; TRBD1 agrees at 7 bases. The CDR3 covers 15 residues. J was trimmed by 5 bases and V by 5 bases; bases with no gene match: 10. Per the germline V gene, CDR1 is MDHEN and CDR2 is SYDVKM. Written as DNA, the CDR3 is TGTGCCAGCAGTAAGACAGGGATTGAAGGAGATACGCAGTATTTT. Protein sequence: CASSKTGIEGDTQYF.

V gene TRBV6-6 combines with J gene TRBJ2-7; D uncertain. Trimming left V 4 bases short and J 7 bases short, with 8 bases between. Per the germline V gene, CDR1 is MNHNY and CDR2 is SVGAGI (reference sequence). The CDR3 extends over 11 amino acids. The CDR3: CASSFQIEQYF. CDR3 nucleotides: TGTGCCAGCAGTTTCCAGATTGAGCAGTACTTC.

V is TRBV19 and J is TRBJ1-5; 8 bases line up with TRBD1. The V gene end was trimmed by 2 bases and the J gene end by 4 bases; junction bases not matched to a gene: 7. The length of the CDR3 is 16 residues. Germline loops: CDR1 LNHDA, CDR2 SQIVND (reference sequence). CDR3 residues: CASSILTQGGNQPQHF. The CDR3 DNA reads TGTGCCAGTAGTATATTAACACAGGGGGGAAATCAGCCCCAGCATTTT.

This clone was found once. The chain couples TRBV15 to TRBJ1-4, with D possibly matching TRBD1 (5 bases). This CDR3 has 14 residues. Germline CDR1 is LNHNV and CDR2 is YYDKDF (reference sequence). V lost 1 base to trimming and J lost 7 bases, with 10 bases between them. CDR3 region: CATSRGGGGEKLFF. CDR3 sequence (DNA): TGTGCCACCAGCAGAGGCGGGGGAGGTGAAAAACTGTTTTTT. The full variable domain, completed using reference TRBV15 and TRBJ1-4, is DAMVIQNPRYQVTQFGKPVTLSCSQTLNHNVMYWYQQKSSQAPKLLFHYYDKDFNNEADTPDNFQSRRPNTSFCFLDIRSPGLGDTAMYLCATSRGGGGEKLFFGSGTQLSVL.

This clone was counted between two and nine times. The V gene is TRBV5-1, the J gene TRBJ2-3, with 9 bases identical to TRBD2. There are 15 residues in the CDR3. V lost 2 bases, J lost 5 bases, and 6 bases stayed unmatched. Germline V CDR1 and CDR2: SGHRS, YFSETQ. The DNA for the CDR3 is TGCGCCAGCAGCTTCAGTAGCGGGAGTGAAGATACGCAGTATTTT. It codes for CASSFSSGSEDTQYF.

The rearrangement joins TRBV4-2 to TRBJ2-3; D is perhaps TRBD2 (5 bases). The CDR3 runs to 12 residues. The germline V gene has CDR1 LGHNA and CDR2 YNFKEQ. The V end was cut by 5 bases, the J end by 5 bases, with 8 bases between. The CDR3 protein is CASSSGGDTQYF. DNA of the CDR3: TGTGCCAGCAGCTCCGGAGGAGATACGCAGTATTTT.

This chain links TRBV4-1 with TRBJ2-1, with 13 bases lining up with TRBD2. The CDR3 spans 18 residues. V dropped 3 bases and J dropped 6; count of bases not matched to a gene: 11. Germline V gene lookup returns CDR1 MGHRA and CDR2 YSYEKL. The CDR3 protein is CASSQAGLAGAFFNEQFF. The CDR3 nucleotides read TGCGCCAGCAGCCAGGCTGGACTAGCGGGAGCTTTTTTCAATGAGCAGTTCTTC.

This clone is a singleton in its sample. V gene TRBV19 combines with J gene TRBJ1-5; TRBD1 matches 8 bases. Germline CDR1 LNHDA, CDR2 SQIVND (reference sequence). Unmatched junction bases numbered 8, after V lost 3 bases and J lost 4 bases. The CDR3 is made up of 16 amino acids. The CDR3 DNA reads TGTGCCAGTAGTATTAGACAGGGGAGGCGAAATCAGCCCCAGCATTTT. Protein sequence: CASSIRQGRRNQPQHF.

The J gene is TRBJ1-1, the V gene TRBV19; 7 nucleotides agree with TRBD1. This CDR3 is built from 14 residues. Germline V gene lookup returns CDR1 LNHDA and CDR2 SQIVND (reference sequence). V shed 9 bases and J 1 base; nucleotides not matched to a gene: 8. CDR3 sequence (DNA): TGTGCCAGCCTCCGGGCAGGGGGGAACACTGAAGCTTTCTTT. This encodes CASLRAGGNTEAFF.

The CDR3 DNA is TGTGCCAGCAGCTTCGGCGGGGTGGGTGAGACCCAGTACTTC. Translation gives CASSFGGVGETQYF. The genes are TRBV5-6 and TRBJ2-5; D may be TRBD2 (6 bases). There are 14 residues in the CDR3. The V gene's germline CDR1 is SGHDT and CDR2 YYEEEE. Trimming stripped 2 bases from V and 5 bases from J, with 13 bases between.

The chain recombines TRBV5-4 with TRBJ2-1; 8 bases align to TRBD2. This CDR3 is built from 15 residues. Germline values: CDR1 SGHNT, CDR2 YYREEE (reference sequence). Trimming took 3 bases from V and 7 from J; bases not matched to a gene: 9. In DNA form, the CDR3 reads TGTGCCAGCAGCTCGGTGCGGGAGGAGGCAAATGAGCAGTTCTTC. This gives the protein CASSSVREEANEQFF.

This clone has just a few counts. The chain carries TRBV27 and TRBJ2-7; TRBD1 agrees at 11 bases. After removal of 7 bases from V and 7 bases from J, the junction contained 15 bases not matched to a gene. This CDR3 is built from 16 residues. Germline lookup yields CDR1 MNHEY and CDR2 SMNVEV (reference sequence). The CDR3 DNA reads TGTGCCAGCACCAAACCAGCCGGGACAGGGGGTCGAGAGCAGTACTTC. Its protein is CASTKPAGTGGREQYF.

This clone was detected a few times. This rearrangement joins TRBV27 to TRBJ2-1, with 10 bases fitting TRBD2. V lost 3 bases and J lost 5; bases outside the gene matches: 10. The CDR3 covers 17 residues. Germline loops: CDR1 MNHEY, CDR2 SMNVEV (reference sequence). The CDR3 DNA follows: TGTGCCAGCAGTTTTCGTAAAACTAGCGGGACCAACAATGAGCAGTTCTTC. It codes for CASSFRKTSGTNNEQFF.

This clone was picked up a small number of times. V usage is TRBV5-1 and J usage is TRBJ2-2; D remains unclear. V gave up 0 bases and J gave up 2 bases, with 20 bases separating them. The CDR3 runs to 19 residues. CDR1 is SGHRS and CDR2 is YFSETQ in the germline V gene. The DNA of the CDR3 is TGCGCCAGCAGCTTGGGGATCCTAATCGGGTATAGAAACACCGGGGAGCTGTTTTTT. Protein: CASSLGILIGYRNTGELFF.

This clone showed up just once. This chain connects TRBV5-1 to TRBJ1-6; D is ambiguous. The V and J ends lost 4 bases and 10 bases respectively, with 15 bases between them. The CDR3 contains 14 residues. The germline V gene encodes CDR1 SGHRS and CDR2 YFSETQ. CDR3 loop: CASSQTPAESPLHF. Here the CDR3 DNA reads TGCGCCAGCAGCCAGACACCTGCCGAATCACCCCTCCACTTT. Full variable domain (missing parts from reference TRBV5-1 and TRBJ1-6): KAGVTQTPRYLIKTRGQQVTLSCSPISGHRSVSWYQQTPGQGLQFLFEYFSETQRNKGNFPGRFSGRQFSNSRSEMNVSTLELGDSALYLCASSQTPAESPLHFGNGTRLTVT.

The chain combines TRBV6-5 with TRBJ2-1, with a possible D match to TRBD2 (5 bases). Germline V gene data show CDR1 as MNHEY and CDR2 as SVGAGI. V lost 3 bases and J 0 bases, leaving 9 bases between the germline ends. The CDR3 extends over 15 amino acids. DNA for the CDR3: TGTGCCAGCAGTTATAGTGGGAGCTCCTACAATGAGCAGTTCTTC. Protein: CASSYSGSSYNEQFF.

The rearrangement joins TRBV18 to TRBJ1-2; a weak D match, TRBD1 (5 bases). Germline assignment: CDR1 KGHSH and CDR2 LQKENI. Trimming stripped 0 bases from V and 7 bases from J, with 15 bases between. This CDR3 region has 15 residues. The CDR3: CASSPPQARRGGYTF. CDR3 DNA sequence: TGTGCCAGCTCACCACCACAGGCTCGGCGCGGTGGCTACACCTTC.

V usage is TRBV6-1 and J usage is TRBJ2-7; no reliable D call. This CDR3 comprises 15 residues. Germline V gene data show CDR1 as MNHNS and CDR2 as SASEGT. The V and J ends lost 3 bases and 2 bases respectively, with 14 bases between them. CDR3 nucleotide sequence: TGTGCCAGCAGTGATAGATCGAATTTCCCCTACGAGCAGTACTTC. Encoded protein: CASSDRSNFPYEQYF.

V is TRBV2 and J is TRBJ2-1; 7 bases are shared with TRBD1. V trimming: 8 bases; J trimming: 1 base; junction bases outside the gene matches: 2. CDR3 length: 13 residues. Germline CDR1 reads SNHLY; CDR2 reads FYNNEI. This chain's CDR3 is CASGRGSYNEQFF. In DNA form, the CDR3 reads TGTGCCAGCGGCAGGGGGTCCTACAATGAGCAGTTCTTC.

Many counts were recorded for this clone. The V and J genes are TRBV10-3 and TRBJ1-2; 9 nucleotides agree with TRBD1. This CDR3 is built from 16 residues. V lost 2 bases and J lost 8; bases outside the gene matches: 12. Germline V gene data show CDR1 as ENHRY and CDR2 as SYGVKD. CDR3 coding DNA: TGTGCCATCAGTGAGGTGGGACAGGGAATTGGAGAAGGCTACACCTTC. Amino acid sequence: CAISEVGQGIGEGYTF.

This clone was observed once. Without the conserved terminal phenylalanine or tryptophan, this CDR3 likely stems from a read error. V usage is TRBV30 and J usage is TRBJ2-7; D might be TRBD1 (6 bases). Trimming cost V 5 bases and J 2 bases, with 13 bases left between them. The germline CDR1 and CDR2 sequences are GTSNPN and SVGIG (reference sequence). CDR3 length: 13 residues. The CDR3 reads CAWLRTDPYEQYL. CDR3 DNA sequence: TGTGCCTGGTTGCGGACAGATCCCTACGAGCAGTACCTC.

The gene calls are TRBV7-2 and TRBJ1-4; 8 nucleotides align to TRBD1. V was pared by 5 bases and J by 10 bases, with 6 bases of the junction left unmatched. CDR1 is SGHTA, CDR2 FQGNSA, per germline. This CDR3 has 13 amino acids. CDR3 sequence: CASSIDRGRKLFF. The CDR3 nucleotides read TGTGCCAGCAGCATCGACAGGGGCAGAAAACTGTTTTTT.